Below, 20 T cell receptor beta chains from the same sample are listed, as sequenced in a study of persistence of HIV-infected CD4 T cells. Lysates of CMV-infected fibroblasts at about 10 ug/mL stimulated these cells. Memory cells lacking CD40L and CD69 with high CD45RO were sorted. Their antigen targets remain unknown. The libraries were made with immunoSEQ version 4 in survey mode. Profiled with immunoSEQ multiplex PCR; TCRdb holds only in-frame clones, not every one. The sample lists more than 25,000 clones, about 80% seen once, with 0.75% to 0.85% in the top ten. The specimen was CD4+ T cells sorted from PBMCs after approximately 19-hour stimulation, collected from a patient who received antiretroviral therapy. These receptors all stem from an adult woman with HIV who was CMV-seropositive.

CDR3 in amino acids: CASSLTGGYGYTF. The CDR3 DNA follows: TGTGCCAGCAGCTTAACAGGGGGCTATGGCTACACCTTC. This rearrangement joins TRBV13 to TRBJ1-2; TRBD1 agrees at 8 bases. In germline, CDR1 is PRHDT, CDR2 FYEKMQ (reference sequence). J gave up 4 bases and V 2 bases, and 0 bases lay outside the gene matches. This CDR3 spans 13 amino acids.

The chain joins TRBV2 to TRBJ2-4; unclear D gene. This CDR3 contains 14 residues. Germline V lookup: CDR1 SNHLY, CDR2 FYNNEI. V lost 2 bases, J lost 0 bases, and 5 bases lay in between. CDR3 nucleotide sequence: TGTGCCAGCAGTGAAATGCTAGCCAAAAACATTCAGTACTTC. This sequence encodes CASSEMLAKNIQYF.

J is TRBJ1-2 and V is TRBV6-1; 8 nucleotides align to TRBD1. V was pared by 0 bases and J by 6 bases, with 6 bases of the junction left unmatched. The CDR3 runs to 15 residues. CDR1 MNHNS and CDR2 SASEGT come from the germline V gene. The CDR3 DNA is TGTGCCAGCAGTGAAGCCAGGACAGGGTTGGATGGCTACACCTTC. Translation: CASSEARTGLDGYTF.

The chain carries TRBV9 and TRBJ2-3; weak D call: TRBD1 (5 bases). In germline, CDR1 is SGDLS, CDR2 YYNGEE. CDR3 length equals 16 residues. Trimming stripped 0 bases from V and 3 bases from J, with 14 bases between. The CDR3 spells CASSVAGAKGTDTQYF. CDR3 nucleotide sequence: TGTGCCAGCAGCGTAGCTGGGGCTAAGGGAACAGATACGCAGTATTTT.

By share of the sample, this clone is medium-sized. This chain connects TRBV19 to TRBJ1-2, with a possible D match to TRBD1 (6 bases). Per the germline V gene, CDR1 is LNHDA and CDR2 is SQIVND (reference sequence). The CDR3 loop spans 13 amino acids. The V and J ends lost 7 bases and 5 bases respectively, with 14 bases between them. The CDR3 is CASTNLGTYGYTF. Here the CDR3 DNA reads TGTGCCAGTACCAACCTAGGGACATATGGCTACACCTTC.

The chain carries TRBV29-1 and TRBJ1-1; D might be TRBD1 (5 bases). The CDR3 has 11 residues. V was trimmed by 4 bases and J by 8 bases, leaving 11 bases between them. Looked up from germline, CDR1 is SQVTM and CDR2 is ANQGSEA. The CDR3 loop is CSVGPRGEAFF. In nucleotides, the CDR3 is TGCAGCGTTGGACCTCGGGGGGAAGCTTTCTTT.

The CDR3 sequence: CATSLSGGKETQYF. In DNA form, the CDR3 reads TGTGCCACTTCCCTCAGCGGGGGGAAAGAGACCCAGTACTTC. The rearrangement uses TRBV27 and TRBJ2-5, with TRBD2 matching over 9 bases. The ends lost 10 bases at V and 3 bases at J; junction bases unmatched: 9. Germline V gives CDR1 MNHEY, CDR2 SMNVEV (reference sequence). The CDR3 extends over 14 amino acids.

This clone has a handful of counts. V gene TRBV6-5 combines with J gene TRBJ2-7; 7 positions match TRBD1. Germline assignment: CDR1 MNHEY and CDR2 SVGAGI. This CDR3 comprises 15 residues. Trimming at V came to 6 bases and at J to 3 bases, leaving 11 bases not matched to a gene. CDR3 amino acids: CASRTGQSQFYEQYV. CDR3 DNA sequence: TGTGCCAGCAGAACGGGACAGTCTCAATTCTACGAGCAGTACGTC.

This clone is categorized as large. The gene calls are TRBV30 and TRBJ1-3; 11 positions match TRBD1. Trimming took 1 base from V and 5 from J; bases not matched to a gene: 4. The CDR3 length is 15 residues. Germline assignment: CDR1 GTSNPN and CDR2 SVGIG (reference sequence). CDR3 protein: CAWSARTGGRNTIYF. CDR3 bases: TGTGCCTGGAGTGCCCGGACAGGGGGCCGAAACACCATATATTTT.

This chain connects TRBV24-1 to TRBJ2-1; a weak D match, TRBD1 (6 bases). Germline-derived CDR1 and CDR2 are KGHDR and SFDVKD. Trimming took off 5 bases at V and 3 bases at J, with 13 bases between the two ends. The CDR3 has 15 residues. CDR3 amino acids: CATSGKQDSYNEQFF. The CDR3 DNA reads TGTGCCACCAGTGGCAAGCAGGACAGCTACAATGAGCAGTTCTTC.

This rearrangement joins TRBV19 to TRBJ1-5; D is possibly TRBD1 (6 bases). The V gene's germline CDR1 is LNHDA and CDR2 SQIVND (reference sequence). This CDR3 contains 16 residues. V was pared by 8 bases and J by 3 bases, with 20 bases between. The CDR3 nucleotides are TGTGCCAGTGCACGACGCCCGGGACACGACAATCAGCCCCAGCATTTT. Protein sequence: CASARRPGHDNQPQHF.

This sequence joins TRBV19 and TRBJ1-5, with 10 bases identical to TRBD1. The CDR3 is made up of 15 amino acids. J was trimmed by 7 bases and V by 6 bases; bases with no gene match: 9. CDR1 is LNHDA, CDR2 SQIVND, per germline (reference sequence). Here the CDR3 reads CASSRPDRGQQPQHF. CDR3 in DNA: TGTGCCAGTAGCCGGCCCGACAGGGGGCAACAGCCCCAGCATTTT.

This chain connects TRBV6-1 to TRBJ2-5; 10 positions match TRBD2. The trim removed 1 base at V and 2 bases at J, leaving 1 base unmatched. The CDR3 sequence is 15 residues long. Germline CDR1 reads MNHNS; CDR2 reads SASEGT. CDR3 protein: CASSEGAGGQETQYF. CDR3 DNA: TGTGCCAGCAGTGAAGGAGCGGGGGGGCAAGAGACCCAGTACTTC.

V gene TRBV28 combines with J gene TRBJ1-2, with no clear D. CDR1 MDHEN and CDR2 SYDVKM come from the germline V gene. V was cut by 7 bases and J by 3 bases, with 15 bases left in between. CDR3 size: 14 residues. In DNA form, the CDR3 reads TGTGCCAGCACGAGCAGGCCTTTCGACTATGGCTACACCTTC. Protein: CASTSRPFDYGYTF.

CDR3 coding DNA: TGCGCCAGCAGCTCGGGACAGAAGAACACTGAAGCTTTCTTT. Translation: CASSSGQKNTEAFF. The J gene is TRBJ1-1, the V gene TRBV5-1, with 7 bases lining up with TRBD1. The CDR3 consists of 14 residues. The V and J ends lost 3 bases and 1 base, in that order; junction bases with no gene match: 3. CDR1 is SGHRS, CDR2 YFSETQ, per germline.

The chain uses TRBV5-1 and TRBJ1-1; weak D call: TRBD1 (5 bases). This CDR3 contains 16 residues. V shed 0 bases and J shed 3 bases, with 15 bases lying between them. From germline, CDR1 is SGHRS and CDR2 YFSETQ. CDR3 nucleotides: TGCGCCAGCAGCTTGGGTCCGCAGGGTTGGGACACTGAAGCTTTCTTT. Its protein is CASSLGPQGWDTEAFF.

This rearrangement joins TRBV7-8 to TRBJ1-6; D perhaps matches TRBD1 (5 bases). CDR1 is SGHVS, CDR2 FQNEAQ, per germline. The CDR3 has 12 amino acids. Trimming took 5 bases from V and 14 from J, leaving 13 bases between them. CDR3 protein: CASSPRGATLHF. The DNA for the CDR3 is TGTGCCAGCAGCCCCCGAGGGGCGACCCTCCACTTT.

The count of this clone is one. The chain couples TRBV5-1 to TRBJ1-6; maybe TRBD1 (5 bases). CDR1 SGHRS and CDR2 YFSETQ come from the germline V gene. The CDR3 loop spans 13 amino acids. V lost 4 bases, J lost 7 bases, and 9 bases lay in between. The CDR3 DNA follows: TGCGCCAGCAGCAGGGACTCAAATTCACCCCTCCACTTT. This sequence encodes CASSRDSNSPLHF.

The V and J genes are TRBV2 and TRBJ2-2, with 11 bases that match TRBD1. V trimming: 6 bases; J trimming: 6 bases; junction bases outside the gene matches: 3. Germline-derived CDR1 and CDR2 are SNHLY and FYNNEI. This CDR3 region has 14 residues. In nucleotides, the CDR3 is TGTGCCAGCAGCCTGGGACAGGGGGCCGGGGAGCTGTTTTTT. It codes for CASSLGQGAGELFF.

This clone was found a few times. The chain links TRBV3-1 (or the pseudogene TRBV3-2) to TRBJ2-2; 15 bases match TRBD2. The trim removed 6 bases at V and 2 bases at J, leaving 4 bases unmatched. The CDR3 has 17 residues. Germline lookup yields CDR1 LGHDT and CDR2 YNNKEL (reference sequence). CDR3 sequence reads: CASSRTSGGANTGELFF. In DNA, the CDR3 is TGTGCCAGCAGTCGGACTAGCGGGGGGGCCAACACCGGGGAGCTGTTTTTT.